This T cell receptor (beta chain) appears in the sequencing data of a study of CD8+ T cells in alopecia areata. Looking at the study overall: Tofacitinib administration to treated patients was oral, at 5 to 10 mg twice daily. Findings of the study overall: The study found TCR sharing across patients less clear than in mice, possibly for HLA reasons. In scalp samples, resident alphabeta T cells of normal skin are also sequenced.

This clone has just a few counts. Its antigen is undetermined. Sequencing used cDNA as its template, made by extracting RNA and reverse transcribing it. Repertoires were generated with immunoSEQ multiplex PCR, while TCRdb's copy carries only in-frame clones and drops some. The data hold 150,000 to 200,000 clones, with 50% to 60% observed a single time. Sequenced material: CD4+ T cells sorted from blood, taken at week 0. The TCR was taken from a human donor with alopecia areata.

CDR3 region: CASSLWGRSSGNTIYF. The CDR3 bases are TGTGCCAGCAGCTTATGGGGACGGAGCTCTGGAAACACCATATATTTT. The V call is TRBV11-2, the J call TRBJ1-3; tentatively, D is TRBD1 (5 bases). With 2 bases removed from V and 0 bases from J, the gap between germline ends came to 11 bases. Germline V gene sequence: CDR1 SGHAT, CDR2 FQNNGV. The CDR3 has 16 amino acids. The full variable domain, rest sourced from reference TRBV11-2 and TRBJ1-3, is EAGVAQSPRYKIIEKRQSVAFWCNPISGHATLYWYQQILGQGPKLLIQFQNNGVVDDSQLPKDRFSAERLKGVDSTLKIQPAKLEDSAVYLCASSLWGRSSGNTIYFGEGSWLTVV.